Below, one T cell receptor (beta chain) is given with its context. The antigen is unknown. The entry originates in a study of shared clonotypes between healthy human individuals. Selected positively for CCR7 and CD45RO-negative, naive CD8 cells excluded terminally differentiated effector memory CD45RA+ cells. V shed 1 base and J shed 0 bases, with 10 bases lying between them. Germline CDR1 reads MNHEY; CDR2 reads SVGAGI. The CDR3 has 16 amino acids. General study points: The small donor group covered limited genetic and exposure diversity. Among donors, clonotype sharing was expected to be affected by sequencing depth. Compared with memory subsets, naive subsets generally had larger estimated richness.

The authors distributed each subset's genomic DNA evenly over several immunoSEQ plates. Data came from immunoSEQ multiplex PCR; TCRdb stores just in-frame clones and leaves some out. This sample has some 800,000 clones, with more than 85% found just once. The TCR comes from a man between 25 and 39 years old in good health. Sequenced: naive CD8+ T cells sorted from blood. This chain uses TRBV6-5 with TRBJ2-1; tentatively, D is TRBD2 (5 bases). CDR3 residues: CASSYFGGGSYNEQFF. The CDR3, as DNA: TGTGCCAGCAGTTACTTTGGCGGAGGCTCCTACAATGAGCAGTTCTTC.